A selection of T cell receptor beta chains follows, all from one sample in a study of neurological immune-mediated disorders. TCRdb re-called the 5' RACE reads through MiXCR, storing one row per CDR3 protein. This repertoire shows about 55,000 distinct CDR3 sequences, approximately 3.9% found once; its top ten account for 5.5% to 7.5%. The sequenced sample was PBMCs. The source is a man aged 60 to 69 with multiple sclerosis. Both conserved end residues are part of each CDR3. The D gene is left open where the match is weak. Clone size is shown for a subset of rows, as once, few, many or a class of expanded clone.

DNA	CDR3	V	size	D	J
TGTGCCAGCAGCCCGGCTCCCTACGAGCAGTACTTC	CASSPAPYEQYF	TRBV7-2	many	-	TRBJ2-7
TGTGCCAGCAGCTCTGATTCCTACAATGAGCAGTTCTTC	CASSSDSYNEQFF	TRBV2	medium-sized	-	TRBJ2-1
TGTGCCAGCGGTTTCAGCTACGAGCAGTACTTC	CASGFSYEQYF	TRBV5-5	many	-	TRBJ2-7
TGTGCCATCCAGCGGACACTGAACACCGGGGAGCTGTTTTTT	CAIQRTLNTGELFF	TRBV4-2	many	-	TRBJ2-2
TGTGCCATCAGTGAGTCGACCACAGATACGCAGTATTTT	CAISESTTDTQYF	TRBV10-3	many	-	TRBJ2-3
TGTGCCAGCAGTCCCCGACTAGCGGGGGGGCGAGAGCAGTTCTTC	CASSPRLAGGREQFF	TRBV6-5	many	TRBD2	TRBJ2-1
TGTGCCAGCAGCTTAGCCAGGGGATACGAGCAGTACTTC	CASSLARGYEQYF	TRBV7-8	many	-	TRBJ2-7
TGCGCCAGCAGGACCCGGGACTGGGGCTACGAGCAGTACTTC	CASRTRDWGYEQYF	TRBV5-1	many	-	TRBJ2-7
TGCGCCAGCAGCGTTGCTCCCGGACAGGGGCTCACTGAAGCTTTCTTT	CASSVAPGQGLTEAFF	TRBV5-1	many	TRBD1	TRBJ1-1
TGTGCCAGCAGCCAAGATTTACTTCCTTACAATGAGCAGTTCTTC	CASSQDLLPYNEQFF	TRBV3-1	many	-	TRBJ2-1
TGTGCCAGCAGACCGCCCAGGGACTATGAGCAGTTCTTC	CASRPPRDYEQFF	TRBV28	many	-	TRBJ2-1
TGTGCCAGCAGCCAGCCAAGTCTAGGCAAAAACATTCAGTACTTC	CASSQPSLGKNIQYF	TRBV5-6	many	-	TRBJ2-4
TGTGCCAGCAGCTTAGGAACAGGGGGTAGCAATCAGCCCCAGCATTTT	CASSLGTGGSNQPQHF	TRBV7-8	many	TRBD1	TRBJ1-5
TGCGCCAGCAGCCTCGGGCCCTCCCAGGAGCAGTACTTC	CASSLGPSQEQYF	TRBV5-1	many	-	TRBJ2-7
TGTGCCAGCAGCCCCGGGACGTCGCACAATGAGCAGTTCTTC	CASSPGTSHNEQFF	TRBV11-2	few	-	TRBJ2-1
TGCAGCGTCGTACCTCGGCTGTCCTACGAGCAGTACTTC	CSVVPRLSYEQYF	TRBV29-1	many	-	TRBJ2-7
TGTGCCAGCAGCATTTCCGGCACCGGGGAGCTGTTTTTT	CASSISGTGELFF	TRBV7-6	many	-	TRBJ2-2
TGCAGTGCTAGCCCCTCGGGTAGGAACTATGGCTACACCTTC	CSASPSGRNYGYTF	TRBV20-1	few	-	TRBJ1-2
TGCAGTGCTAGAGATATGAAGACCCAGAATTTT	CSARDMKTQNF	TRBV20-1	few	-	TRBJ1-5
TGCGCCAGCAGCCTTACAGGATTGGGGACTGAAGCTTTCTTT	CASSLTGLGTEAFF	TRBV4-1	many	-	TRBJ1-1
TGTGCCAGCGAGAGAGCGGGAGATAATGAGCAGTTCTTC	CASERAGDNEQFF	TRBV7-2	-	TRBD2	TRBJ2-1
TGCAGCGTCCGGACTAGTTACACCGGGGAGCTGTTTTTT	CSVRTSYTGELFF	TRBV29-1	many	TRBD2	TRBJ2-2
TGTGCCAGCACCCTGAACACTGAAGCTTTCTTT	CASTLNTEAFF	TRBV6-5	many	-	TRBJ1-1
TGCGCCAGCAGCCTCGACCTCCCGACTAGCCGCCCGAACGAGCAGTACTTC	CASSLDLPTSRPNEQYF	TRBV5-1	many	TRBD2	TRBJ2-7
TGTGCCAGCAGTGCGGAGACGTACGGCTACACCTTC	CASSAETYGYTF	TRBV6-6	many	-	TRBJ1-2
TGCAGTGCTCAGCCTACGCGACCGACCTCCAATGAGCAGTTCTTC	CSAQPTRPTSNEQFF	TRBV20-1	many	-	TRBJ2-1
TGCGCCAGCAGCGGGGGACGGGGGTACGAGCAGTACTTC	CASSGGRGYEQYF	TRBV5-1	many	-	TRBJ2-7
TGCAGTGCTGTTGACCGGGGGCAAGGCTACACCTTC	CSAVDRGQGYTF	TRBV20-1	-	-	TRBJ1-2
TGTGCCAGCAGTTTGGAGGAGAACACTGAAGCTTTCTTT	CASSLEENTEAFF	TRBV2	many	-	TRBJ1-1
TGCAGTGCCACCACCGGGACAGGGGGCTACGAGCAGTACTTC	CSATTGTGGYEQYF	TRBV20-1	many	TRBD1	TRBJ2-7
TGTGCCAGCATGCAACTAGCGGGAGGGCCGGGGGAGCAGTACTTC	CASMQLAGGPGEQYF	TRBV28	few	TRBD2	TRBJ2-7
TGTGCCAGCAGCCCCAAGACAGGGGAGCACTCTGGGGCCAACGTCCTGACTTTC	CASSPKTGEHSGANVLTF	TRBV7-6	many	TRBD1	TRBJ2-6
TGCGCCAGCAGCGTGGGAAAGGTCGCCGGGGAGCTGTTTTTT	CASSVGKVAGELFF	TRBV5-1	many	-	TRBJ2-2
TGTGCCAGCAGTTCCCAGACGGGAACTGGGGCCAACGTCCTGACTTTC	CASSSQTGTGANVLTF	TRBV7-9	many	-	TRBJ2-6
TGCAGTGCTAGTATTTTAACGGAGCCCGGGGAGCTGTTTTTT	CSASILTEPGELFF	TRBV20-1	many	-	TRBJ2-2
TGCAGTGCTAGAGATACGCAGGCGAGCTATGGCTACACCTTC	CSARDTQASYGYTF	TRBV20-1	-	-	TRBJ1-2
TGCAGTGCTCCTGACCCCGCGGGTCAGCCCCAGCATTTT	CSAPDPAGQPQHF	TRBV20-1	many	-	TRBJ1-5
TGTGCCAGCAGTTTGGGGGCCAGGGCCCATGGCTACACCTTC	CASSLGARAHGYTF	TRBV27	many	-	TRBJ1-2
TGTGCCAGCAGGAGAGGACAGGGGAATACTGAAGCTTTCTTT	CASRRGQGNTEAFF	TRBV3-1	many	TRBD1	TRBJ1-1
TGCGCCAGCAGCGGCGAGGGGGGGGCGAACACTGAAGCTTTCTTT	CASSGEGGANTEAFF	TRBV5-1	few	-	TRBJ1-1
TGCGCCAGCAGCTTGTCCCAACGGAACACTGAAGCTTTCTTT	CASSLSQRNTEAFF	TRBV5-1	-	-	TRBJ1-1
TGTGCCATCAGTGAGTCTCCCTTTCCAAAGGGCGTTGAAGGCTACACCTTC	CAISESPFPKGVEGYTF	TRBV10-3	many	-	TRBJ1-2
TGTGCCAGCAGCTACCGGACTAGCGGGGGGTCAACATCCAATGAGCAGTTCTTC	CASSYRTSGGSTSNEQFF	TRBV12-3/TRBV12-4	many	TRBD2	TRBJ2-1
TGTGCCAGCAGTCCGACCAGGGGCGAAAAACTGTTTTTT	CASSPTRGEKLFF	TRBV6-5	many	-	TRBJ1-4
TGCAGTGCCCACCTGCTGAGGGGTACGCAGTATTTT	CSAHLLRGTQYF	TRBV20-1	many	-	TRBJ2-3
TGTGCCAGCAGCCGCCGAAGACTAGCAGGCGGGGTCAATGAGCAGTTCTTC	CASSRRRLAGGVNEQFF	TRBV14	-	TRBD2	TRBJ2-1
TGCAGTGCTATGGGGATTAGCAATCAGCCCCAGCATTTT	CSAMGISNQPQHF	TRBV20-1	many	-	TRBJ1-5
TGTGCCAGCAGCCCATTAAGGACTTCGGAGACCCAGTACTTC	CASSPLRTSETQYF	TRBV7-2	-	-	TRBJ2-5
TGCAGTGCCAGACAGGGGGCGGCGGTTTCACCCCTCCACTTT	CSARQGAAVSPLHF	TRBV20-1	many	TRBD1	TRBJ1-6
TGTGCCAGCAGGTACCGACAGGGGTCTGCCTCACCCCTCCACTTT	CASRYRQGSASPLHF	TRBV6-5	-	TRBD1	TRBJ1-6
TGCAGCAATGCCGACCACGCCGGGGAGCTGTTTTTT	CSNADHAGELFF	TRBV20-1	many	-	TRBJ2-2
TGCAGTGGGGAGGACCGCTCCTACGAGCAGTACTTC	CSGEDRSYEQYF	TRBV20-1	-	-	TRBJ2-7
TGCGCCAGCAGCTTGGCCGTGCCGAGCTCCTATAATTCACCCCTCCACTTT	CASSLAVPSSYNSPLHF	TRBV5-1	many	-	TRBJ1-6
TGTGCCAGCTGCCTCAGGTCAGGGGGACTTCAAGCTAACTATGGCTACACCTTC	CASCLRSGGLQANYGYTF	TRBV2	many	TRBD1	TRBJ1-2
TGTGCCAGCAGTTCAAAGCCGACAGGGGTAGAGACCCAGTACTTC	CASSSKPTGVETQYF	TRBV12-3/TRBV12-4	-	TRBD1	TRBJ2-5
TGCAGTGCTGGACCGGGAGCCACCTACGAGCAGTACTTC	CSAGPGATYEQYF	TRBV20-1	many	-	TRBJ2-7
TGTGCCAGACATGACAGGAACTCCTACGAGCAGTACTTC	CARHDRNSYEQYF	TRBV12-3/TRBV12-4	many	-	TRBJ2-7